A single T cell receptor beta chain is shown here with its context. Its antigen has not been determined. The record has no base qualities; no much larger clone is one base away. This specimen belongs to a study of CD8 T cells in Susac syndrome (dated by TCRdb to between 2019 and 2020). Broadly, across the study: Among the Susac syndrome patients who were sequenced, clinically active disease was present in about six and clinical remission was observed in roughly eight. Whether CD8+ T cell activation and differentiation in Susac syndrome was antigen driven was tested using repertoire sequencing. At the time of blood withdrawal, Susac syndrome patients were either therapy-naive, taking corticosteroids (with some also receiving IVIg), or on IVIg alone.

The investigation overall reported the following: The number of individuals in the TCR sequencing and HLA analysis was acknowledged as relatively small. In patients with Susac syndrome, the CD4+ T cell repertoire showed no detectable clonal expansion.

High-throughput TCR beta sequencing profiled peripheral blood CD8+ and CD4+ T cells from healthy donors, Susac syndrome patients and multiple sclerosis patients. The Susac syndrome patients fulfilled recently defined diagnostic criteria for either definite or probable disease. Bulk CD8+ and CD4+ T cells were purified by magnetic negative isolation, while CD8+ TEMRA cells were enriched using FACS. Blood was drawn into EDTA tubes, processed within 24 hours, and PBMCs were isolated by density gradient centrifugation. PBMCs intended for TCR sequencing were cryopreserved in liquid nitrogen and were subsequently thawed in a 37 degrees C water bath. A purity of at least 90% was achieved for sorted or isolated CD4+, CD8+ and CD8+ TEMRA cells. RNA was extracted using the RNeasy kit, and roughly 0.5 to 1 ug of the RNA was reverse transcribed with random hexamers. The immunoSEQ multiplex PCR assay, which covers 54 Vbeta and 13 Jbeta segments, was used to amplify TCR beta CDR3 regions. PCR amplification bias was corrected by using a synthetic template baseline for primer optimization and computational correction. Per the source publication's procedure: Reads were annotated to V, D and J genes per IMGT and analyzed with immunoSEQ Analyzer, keeping only productive sequences. Clonality was computed as one minus Shannon entropy normalized by log2 of the number of productive unique sequences. Public and private clones were assessed among the 100 most prevalent clones of each patient and control. Susac-specific clones were defined as absent from healthy and MS cohorts, roughly 1,100 published viral clones and other ImmuneACCESS disease sequences. TCRdb itself trimmed the public reads at Q25 with fastp, ran MiXCR and retained productive beta chains. Each CDR3 protein gets just one entry, which takes the most common genes and DNA from the rows behind it. The V and J calls follow TCRdb's processing rather than the paper's. Present in this sample are around 150,000 distinct CDR3 sequences, 90% to 97% of which were seen just once. The ten largest clones add up to 0.084% of the sample.

Via the germline V gene, CDR1 is SGHRS and CDR2 YFSETQ. The CDR3 sequence holds 17 residues, the cysteine and phenylalanine included. CDR3 DNA is the only sequence kept; it has 51 bases, read in frame from the first base. Ends trimmed: V by 3 bases, J by 2 bases; bases unmatched to a gene: 14. The sequence came from a human donor with Susac syndrome. The sequencing input was CD4+ T cells from PBMCs. Recombination joined TRBV5-1 with TRBJ2-7, and TRBD1 matches 7 of the central bases. The nucleotide sequence reads as follows: TGCGCCAGCAGCTCCCGGGATACGGGACAGTTAACCTACGAGCAGTACTTC. It is translated as CASSSRDTGQLTYEQYF. The full variable domain, with segments outside the CDR3 supplied by the reference TRBV5-1 and TRBJ2-7 proteins, appears as KAGVTQTPRYLIKTRGQQVTLSCSPISGHRSVSWYQQTPGQGLQFLFEYFSETQRNKGNFPGRFSGRQFSNSRSEMNVSTLELGDSALYLCASSSRDTGQLTYEQYFGPGTRLTVT.